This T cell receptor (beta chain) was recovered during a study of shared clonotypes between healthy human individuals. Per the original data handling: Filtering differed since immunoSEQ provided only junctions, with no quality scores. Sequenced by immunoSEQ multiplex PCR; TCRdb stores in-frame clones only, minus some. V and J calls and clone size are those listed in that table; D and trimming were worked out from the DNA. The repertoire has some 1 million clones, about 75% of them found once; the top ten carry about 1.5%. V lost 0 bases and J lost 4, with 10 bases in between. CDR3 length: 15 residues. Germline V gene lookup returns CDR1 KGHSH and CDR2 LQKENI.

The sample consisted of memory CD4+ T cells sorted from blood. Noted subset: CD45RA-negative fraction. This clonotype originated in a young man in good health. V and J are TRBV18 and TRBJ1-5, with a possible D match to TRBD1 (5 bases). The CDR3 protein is CASSPPGVGNQPQHF. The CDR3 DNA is TGTGCCAGCTCACCACCGGGGGTTGGAAATCAGCCCCAGCATTTT.